The clone carrying this TCR beta chain was seen a handful of times. Its specificity is unknown. With MiXCR, TCRdb called clones anew from the PCR reads. The table records 20,000 or so clones, 25% to 30% of them present only once. The CDR3 is made up of 12 amino acids. V was clipped by 5 bases and J by 7 bases, with 11 bases between them. The data were obtained in a study of metastatic and nonmetastatic thyroid tumors. Background on the study: Repertoires from malignant and benign thyroid patients were compared across blood and tumor or nodule tissue. Findings and caveats of the study: According to reports, the diversity of TCR beta was significantly higher in malignant thyroid tumors than in benign nodules, and this held in both blood and tumor samples.

No patient had received any treatment before thyroid surgery. This chain connects TRBV12-3 or TRBV12-4 to TRBJ1-2, with a possible D match to TRBD1 (5 bases). Sequencing was performed on blood. This sequence originates from a female donor with papillary thyroid cancer or a benign thyroid nodule (not recorded which). Some clones in this sample may be carry-over from other donors' samples. The CDR3 sequence: CASSAGVLGYTF. CDR3 DNA sequence: TGTGCCAGCAGTGCGGGGGTTCTTGGCTACACCTTC.